The 5 T cell receptor beta chains presented below share a single source sample, sequenced in a study of T cell changes during pregnancy in multiple sclerosis. The protocol was immunoSEQ multiplex PCR, while the TCRdb copy is restricted to in-frame clones and leaves out a portion. The table shows tens of thousands of clones, with just over 90% occurring only once. The sample in question was peripheral blood, obtained after pregnancy. These receptors all come from a female donor with multiple sclerosis, enrolled in a pregnancy study.

The rearrangement uses TRBV6-1 and TRBJ2-5; 9 positions match TRBD1. CDR3 size: 13 residues. From germline, CDR1 is MNHNS and CDR2 SASEGT. The trim removed 4 bases at V and 5 bases at J, leaving 2 bases unmatched. The CDR3 reads CASSGTGGETQYF. Here the CDR3 DNA reads TGTGCCAGCAGTGGAACAGGGGGCGAGACCCAGTACTTC.

This chain links TRBV29-1 with TRBJ1-2; 9 bases are a match to TRBD1. CDR1 and CDR2 (germline): SQVTM, ANQGSEA. The CDR3 has 14 residues. J lost 7 bases, V lost 5 bases, and 11 bases had no gene match. The CDR3 region is CSVWTGAPVGGYTF. As DNA, the CDR3 is TGCAGCGTTTGGACAGGGGCCCCAGTTGGTGGCTACACCTTC.

The chain has TRBV5-1 and TRBJ2-7, with 12 bases lining up with TRBD2. The trim removed 2 bases at V and 0 bases at J, leaving 3 bases unmatched. CDR3 size: 16 residues. Germline CDR1 SGHRS, CDR2 YFSETQ. The CDR3 reads CASSLGLAGSSYEQYF. CDR3 nucleotide sequence: TGCGCCAGCAGCTTAGGACTAGCGGGAAGCTCCTACGAGCAGTACTTC.

This chain links TRBV5-1 with TRBJ2-6; 8 bases align to TRBD1. Germline lookup yields CDR1 SGHRS and CDR2 YFSETQ. This CDR3 region has 16 residues. V was pared by 7 bases and J by 0 bases, with 6 bases of the junction left unmatched. CDR3 coding DNA: TGCGCCAGCGCCCCAGGGGGCAACTCTGGGGCCAACGTCCTGACTTTC. As protein: CASAPGGNSGANVLTF.

This chain uses TRBV27 with TRBJ2-7; TRBD2 matches 9 bases. The germline V gene has CDR1 MNHEY and CDR2 SMNVEV (reference sequence). This CDR3 has 14 residues. Losses at the gene ends were 3 bases for V and 3 bases for J; bases not matched to a gene: 3. In DNA form, the CDR3 reads TGTGCCAGCAGTTTTGGCGGGAGGGGCTACGAGCAGTACTTC. Encoded protein: CASSFGGRGYEQYF.